Listed here is a single T cell receptor (beta chain). Its matching antigen is unknown. This sample was taken from a study of cytomegalovirus exposure and HLA in healthy donors. Findings and caveats of the study: In vitro, three CMV-associated chains proved specific for CMV antigens. Cytomegalovirus association was listed for approximately 150 TCR beta chains.

The trim removed 3 bases at V and 0 bases at J, leaving 2 bases unmatched. The CDR3 sequence is 14 residues long. Per germline, CDR1 SGHNT and CDR2 YYREEE (reference sequence). Sequenced by immunoSEQ multiplex PCR; TCRdb stores in-frame clones only, minus some. The sample consists of about 120,000 clones, about 87% of them appearing once. The donors belonged to the 120-subject validation cohort, separate from the 666-subject first cohort. The TCR was taken from a young woman in good health and CMV-seronegative. Material: PBMCs. The chain couples TRBV5-4 to TRBJ1-2; 7 positions agree with TRBD1. The CDR3 DNA sequence: TGTGCCAGCAGCTCGGGGACAGCTAACTATGGCTACACCTTC. Translating gives CASSSGTANYGYTF.